The 22 T cell receptor beta chains listed next were all sequenced from one sample in a study of CD8 T cells in Susac syndrome. RNA, at roughly 0.5 to 1 ug, was reverse transcribed with random hexamers. TCRdb itself ran the immunoSEQ multiplex PCR reads through MiXCR, one entry per CDR3 protein. Of 330,000 or so distinct CDR3 sequences listed, around 91% were seen once; the top ten hold 0.18%. Material for sequencing was CD8+ T cells from PBMCs. All receptors derive from a human donor with multiple sclerosis.

This rearrangement joins TRBV4-1 to TRBJ1-6; D gene ambiguous. The CDR3 spans 16 residues. CDR1 MGHRA and CDR2 YSYEKL come from the germline V gene. Trimming left V 0 bases short and J 7 bases short, with 13 bases between. CDR3 bases: TGCGCCAGCAGCCAAGATCCAGGTCTAACCAATTCACCCCTCCACTTT. It translates to CASSQDPGLTNSPLHF.

This chain joins TRBV11-2 and TRBJ1-5; TRBD1 might be the D (6 bases). Trimming removed 8 bases at V and 2 bases at J, with 13 bases between. This CDR3 spans 14 amino acids. Germline V gives CDR1 SGHAT, CDR2 FQNNGV. CDR3 region: CASSPGAGNQPQHF. CDR3 in DNA: TGTGCCAGCTCTCCGGGGGCCGGCAATCAGCCCCAGCATTTT. Supplemented by reference TRBV11-2 and TRBJ1-5, the full variable domain reads EAGVAQSPRYKIIEKRQSVAFWCNPISGHATLYWYQQILGQGPKLLIQFQNNGVVDDSQLPKDRFSAERLKGVDSTLKIQPAKLEDSAVYLCASSPGAGNQPQHFGDGTRLSIL.

The chain combines TRBV4-3 with TRBJ2-7, with 8 nucleotides matching TRBD1. V dropped 0 bases and J dropped 9; count of bases not matched to a gene: 10. Germline V gene sequence: CDR1 LGHNA, CDR2 YSLEER. The CDR3 has 15 residues. As DNA, the CDR3 is TGCGCCAGCAGCCAAGATAGGACAGGGTTCCTCGTGCAGTACTTC. Protein sequence: CASSQDRTGFLVQYF.

This chain uses TRBV4-3 with TRBJ2-7; tentative D call: TRBD1 (6 bases). CDR1 and CDR2 (germline): LGHNA, YSLEER. V was cut by 5 bases and J by 3 bases, with 11 bases left in between. CDR3 length: 13 amino acids. The CDR3 DNA reads as TGCGCCAGCAGCACAGTAGGGGGCTACGAGCAGTACTTC. This encodes CASSTVGGYEQYF.

This clonotype is a singleton in its sample. J is TRBJ2-2 and V is TRBV6-1, with D uncertain. This CDR3 spans 19 amino acids. From germline, CDR1 is MNHNS and CDR2 SASEGT. The germline V and J ends were trimmed by 6 bases and 0 bases, with 23 bases remaining between them. CDR3 coding DNA: TGTGCCAGCAGCGACCTCGGGTTCATCCTATACGCGAACACCGGGGAGCTGTTTTTT. It yields the protein CASSDLGFILYANTGELFF.

The chain links TRBV27 to TRBJ2-7, with 8 bases aligning to TRBD1. CDR1 is MNHEY, CDR2 SMNVEV, per germline (reference sequence). V shed 2 bases, J shed 5 bases, and the junction held 8 bases outside the gene matches. The CDR3 extends over 15 amino acids. The DNA for the CDR3 is TGTGCCAGCAGTTTAGGGGTGCAGGGGGCAGACGAGCAGTACTTC. This codes for CASSLGVQGADEQYF.

The chain links TRBV29-1 to TRBJ2-2; 12 nucleotides line up with TRBD1. Losses at the gene ends were 6 bases for V and 5 bases for J; bases not matched to a gene: 4. This CDR3 has 14 amino acids. The germline gives CDR1 SQVTM, CDR2 ANQGSEA. The CDR3 loop reads CSVGTGGATGELFF. CDR3 sequence (DNA): TGCAGCGTAGGGACAGGGGGCGCGACCGGGGAGCTGTTTTTT.

The chain has TRBV7-3 and TRBJ2-7, with TRBD1 as a possible D gene (6 bases). The CDR3 covers 16 residues. CDR1 and CDR2 from the germline V gene are SGHTA and FQGTGA. V was clipped by 0 bases and J by 2 bases, with 14 bases between them. The CDR3 loop is CASSLTPGALAYEQYF. CDR3 DNA sequence: TGTGCCAGCAGCTTAACTCCAGGGGCTCTCGCCTACGAGCAGTACTTC.

J is TRBJ1-1 and V is TRBV6-5; D ambiguous. Trimming shortened V by 5 bases and J by 6 bases, and 16 bases separated the two germline ends. The germline gives CDR1 MNHEY, CDR2 SVGAGI. This CDR3 contains 14 residues. CDR3 nucleotide sequence: TGTGCCAGCAGTCCCCTCGACTTTCCCCCTGAAGCTTTCTTT. The encoded protein is CASSPLDFPPEAFF.

The CDR3 DNA sequence: TGTGCCAGCAGCTCCTTGACTAGCGGGGGAGGCACAGATACGCAGTATTTT. Amino acid sequence: CASSSLTSGGGTDTQYF. The chain has TRBV7-2 and TRBJ2-3, with 12 nucleotides matching TRBD2. V lost 4 bases, J lost 1 base, and 6 bases stayed unmatched. CDR3 length equals 17 residues. The germline CDR1 and CDR2 sequences are SGHTA and FQGNSA.

This chain connects TRBV19 to TRBJ1-1; D is uncertain. V shed 6 bases and J shed 5 bases, with 10 bases lying between them. Germline V gene data show CDR1 as LNHDA and CDR2 as SQIVND (reference sequence). The CDR3 is 12 amino acids. CDR3 in DNA: TGTGCCAGTAGGCCTGGGTGGACTGAAGCTTTCTTT. Translation gives CASRPGWTEAFF. The full variable domain, rest sourced from reference TRBV19 and TRBJ1-1, is DGGITQSPKYLFRKEGQNVTLSCEQNLNHDAMYWYRQDPGQGLRLIYYSQIVNDFQKGDIAEGYSVSREKKESFPLTVTSAQKNPTAFYLCASRPGWTEAFFGQGTRLTVV.

This clonotype was counted between two and nine times. The CDR3 protein is CASSPRQGQDVEAFF. In DNA, the CDR3 is TGTGCCAGCAGCCCACGACAGGGTCAAGACGTAGAAGCTTTCTTT. The chain joins TRBV11-2 to TRBJ1-1, with 7 bases that match TRBD1. The trim removed 5 bases at V and 8 bases at J, leaving 14 bases unmatched. This CDR3 region has 15 residues. Germline V CDR1 and CDR2: SGHAT, FQNNGV.

Comments on this clonotype: Relative to the germline gene, one junction end is altered; a read error may explain this. The chain links TRBV27 to TRBJ1-3, with D perhaps matching TRBD1 (5 bases). This CDR3 region has 15 residues. Per germline, CDR1 MNHEY and CDR2 SMNVEV (reference sequence). The CDR3 spells CASSHIGTSGNTTYF. The CDR3 DNA reads TGTGCCAGCAGCCACATTGGGACCTCTGGAAACACCACATATTTT.

The rearrangement uses TRBV9 and TRBJ2-3; 7 bases are a match to TRBD2. CDR3 length: 17 amino acids. The V and J ends lost 3 bases and 0 bases, in that order; junction bases with no gene match: 10. The germline CDR1 and CDR2 sequences are SGDLS and YYNGEE. The CDR3 sequence is CASSETGGRSSTDTQYF. CDR3 nucleotides: TGTGCCAGCAGCGAAACGGGAGGCCGCTCAAGCACAGATACGCAGTATTTT.

This chain joins TRBV27 and TRBJ2-3; 8 bases map to TRBD2. V was clipped by 3 bases and J by 3 bases; unmatched bases: 5. CDR3 length equals 15 residues. CDR1 and CDR2 (germline): MNHEY, SMNVEV (reference sequence). The CDR3 protein is CASSLVAGTTDTQYF. The DNA of the CDR3 is TGTGCCAGCAGTTTGGTAGCGGGGACTACAGATACGCAGTATTTT.

The chain joins TRBV27 to TRBJ2-7, with 7 bases aligning to TRBD1. This CDR3 has 15 amino acids. The germline CDR1 and CDR2 sequences are MNHEY and SMNVEV (reference sequence). J lost 2 bases, V lost 6 bases, and 10 bases had no gene match. CDR3 in amino acids: CASRVVGDRTYEQYF. The CDR3 DNA reads as TGTGCCAGCAGAGTTGTAGGGGACAGAACCTACGAGCAGTACTTC.

This clonotype turned up a few times. The chain employs TRBV6-2 or TRBV6-3 and TRBJ1-5, with TRBD1 as a possible D gene (6 bases). The CDR3 has 15 residues. From germline, CDR1 is MNHEY and CDR2 SVGEGT. V gave up 7 bases and J gave up 3 bases, with 16 bases separating them. The CDR3 DNA is TGTGCCAGCACGCAGGGGAGCTTCTTCAATCAGCCCCAGCATTTT. Translated, it gives CASTQGSFFNQPQHF.

The chain uses TRBV7-9 and TRBJ2-7, with D possibly matching TRBD1 (6 bases). This CDR3 has 13 amino acids. Germline values: CDR1 SEHNR, CDR2 FQNEAQ (reference sequence). V gave up 8 bases and J gave up 1 base, with 12 bases separating them. In DNA, the CDR3 is TGTGCCAGCGCGGACAGCCGATCCTACGAGCAGTACTTC. Protein sequence: CASADSRSYEQYF.

The chain employs TRBV24-1 and TRBJ2-2; unclear D gene. CDR1 KGHDR and CDR2 SFDVKD come from the germline V gene. The germline V and J ends were trimmed by 1 base and 5 bases, with 10 bases remaining between them. The CDR3 is made up of 15 amino acids. CDR3 nucleotide sequence: TGTGCCACCAGTGATTTTCCTGACGGGACCGGGGAGCTGTTTTTT. This sequence encodes CATSDFPDGTGELFF.

For the CDR3, the DNA is TGTGCCAGCAGCCAAGACCCGGGGCCTAGCGGGGAGGACGAGCAGTACTTC. Translating it yields CASSQDPGPSGEDEQYF. The chain recombines TRBV3-1 with TRBJ2-7, with TRBD2 identical over 9 bases. This CDR3 is 17 amino acids long. Germline V CDR1 and CDR2: LGHDT, YNNKEL (reference sequence). V shed 0 bases, J shed 5 bases, and the junction held 11 bases outside the gene matches.

V usage is TRBV5-6 and J usage is TRBJ2-4, with a weak D call TRBD1 (6 bases). Trimming shortened V by 2 bases and J by 7 bases, and 19 bases separated the two germline ends. The CDR3 has 16 residues. Germline assignment: CDR1 SGHDT and CDR2 YYEEEE. CDR3 loop: CASSFGVGGEFNIQYF. CDR3 DNA: TGTGCCAGCAGCTTCGGAGTTGGGGGCGAGTTTAACATTCAGTACTTC.

The chain recombines TRBV6-2 or TRBV6-3 with TRBJ2-5; D is tentatively TRBD1 or TRBD2 (5 bases each). Deletions cut 7 bases from V and 1 base from J, with 31 bases between. This CDR3 region has 20 residues. Germline loops: CDR1 MNHEY, CDR2 SVGEGT. CDR3 nucleotide sequence: TGTGCCAGCAAACCAGGACGGGGCGGTTTCGTACCATTATCCCAAGAGACCCAGTACTTC. As protein: CASKPGRGGFVPLSQETQYF.